One sample yielded the 25 T cell receptor beta chains listed below, sequenced in a study of OX40 agonist ivuxolimab in advanced cancers. Libraries were prepared by immunoSEQ multiplex PCR; TCRdb keeps only in-frame clonotypes and omits some of them. The repertoire includes tens of thousands of clones, roughly 87% of them detected once, and about 15% sits in the top ten. The source material was CD4+ or CD8+ T cells sorted from blood, sampled in a trial of the OX40 agonist ivuxolimab. The source of these receptors is an adult with an advanced solid tumor such as melanoma, head and neck, liver or kidney cancer.

This clone was observed a handful of times. The chain uses TRBV25-1 and TRBJ2-1, with D perhaps TRBD1 (6 bases). Germline values: CDR1 MGHDK, CDR2 SYGVNS. V was pared by 5 bases and J by 12 bases, with 14 bases between. This CDR3 region has 12 residues. This chain's CDR3 is CASSKGGVRQFF. The CDR3 DNA sequence: TGTGCCAGCAGTAAAGGGGGTGTCCGGCAGTTCTTC.

This rearrangement joins TRBV5-5 to TRBJ2-2; 7 bases are a match to TRBD1. The germline V gene encodes CDR1 SGHKS and CDR2 YYEKEE (reference sequence). Trimming cost V 5 bases and J 7 bases; bases outside gene matches: 14. This CDR3 comprises 16 residues. This CDR3 is CASRRPVRGRSGELFF. The CDR3 DNA reads TGTGCCAGCAGACGGCCAGTTAGGGGGCGCAGCGGGGAGCTGTTTTTT.

The table lists this clone with a count of one. CDR3 residues: CASSWTGTKTEAFF. CDR3 DNA: TGTGCCAGCAGCTGGACCGGGACAAAAACTGAAGCTTTCTTT. The chain employs TRBV5-6 and TRBJ1-1, with a weak D call TRBD1 (6 bases). Germline CDR1 SGHDT, CDR2 YYEEEE. The CDR3 runs to 14 residues. V gave up 3 bases and J gave up 5 bases, with 14 bases separating them.

The genes are TRBV7-9 and TRBJ2-1, with D hard to call. There are 17 residues in the CDR3. With 4 bases removed from V and 7 bases from J, the gap between germline ends came to 23 bases. Per the germline V gene, CDR1 is SEHNR and CDR2 is FQNEAQ (reference sequence). The CDR3 region is CASSSTGSGSRWNEQFF. In DNA form, the CDR3 reads TGTGCCAGCAGCTCGACCGGCTCAGGATCAAGATGGAATGAGCAGTTCTTC.

The chain has TRBV28 and TRBJ1-5; D is perhaps TRBD1 (6 bases). CDR1 and CDR2 from the germline V gene are MDHEN and SYDVKM. The CDR3 runs 15 residues. V lost 8 bases to trimming and J lost 3 bases, with 17 bases between them. In nucleotides, the CDR3 is TGTGCCAGCTATGTCGGGGGGCGGGTCAATCAGCCCCAGCATTTT. Its protein is CASYVGGRVNQPQHF.

The V call is TRBV5-4, the J call TRBJ1-1; TRBD1 agrees at 9 bases. The CDR3 sequence is 15 residues long. Losses at the gene ends were 1 base for V and 4 bases for J; bases not matched to a gene: 5. In germline, CDR1 is SGHNT, CDR2 YYREEE (reference sequence). The CDR3: CASSLRTGVGTEAFF. DNA for the CDR3: TGTGCCAGCAGCTTGAGGACAGGGGTGGGCACTGAAGCTTTCTTT. The complete variable domain, with remaining parts taken from reference TRBV5-4 and TRBJ1-1, reads ETGVTQSPTHLIKTRGQQVTLRCSSQSGHNTVSWYQQALGQGPQFIFQYYREEENGRGNFPPRFSGLQFPNYSSELNVNALELDDSALYLCASSLRTGVGTEAFFGQGTRLTVV.

V gene TRBV27 combines with J gene TRBJ1-2, with a tentative D call TRBD1 (6 bases). Trimming pared 1 base from V and 8 bases from J, leaving 20 bases between. Per the germline V gene, CDR1 is MNHEY and CDR2 is SMNVEV (reference sequence). CDR3 size: 16 residues. CDR3 DNA sequence: TGTGCCAGCAGTTTATGGGGGGGCGCGCGGTTCAACGGCTACACCTTC. Translating gives CASSLWGGARFNGYTF.

CDR3 loop: CASRLGLAGGPGETQYF. DNA of the CDR3: TGCGCCAGCAGGTTAGGACTAGCGGGAGGGCCAGGAGAGACCCAGTACTTC. The chain is built from TRBV5-1 and TRBJ2-5, with 15 bases matching TRBD2. CDR3 length equals 17 residues. Per germline, CDR1 SGHRS and CDR2 YFSETQ. Trimming removed 5 bases from V and 4 bases from J; junction bases left unmatched: 9.

This chain joins TRBV27 and TRBJ2-7; 11 bases agree with TRBD1. The junction had 5 bases not matched to a gene; V was cut back by 4 bases and J by 6 bases. The CDR3 has 14 residues. CDR1 MNHEY and CDR2 SMNVEV come from the germline V gene (reference sequence). The CDR3 sequence: CASSSGQGGFEQYF. The CDR3 region has the DNA TGTGCCAGCAGTTCGGGACAGGGGGGTTTCGAGCAGTACTTC.

The V gene is TRBV2, the J gene TRBJ2-7; no definite D call. V lost 4 bases and J 2 bases, leaving 12 bases between the germline ends. There are 14 residues in the CDR3. Germline CDR1 reads SNHLY; CDR2 reads FYNNEI. The CDR3 loop reads CASSGPGFTYEQYF. The DNA for the CDR3 is TGTGCCAGCAGTGGCCCCGGATTTACCTACGAGCAGTACTTC.

This chain connects TRBV7-2 to TRBJ1-5; 10 positions match TRBD1. This CDR3 spans 15 amino acids. V trimming: 5 bases; J trimming: 6 bases; junction bases outside the gene matches: 7. Germline V lookup: CDR1 SGHTA, CDR2 FQGNSA. The CDR3, as DNA: TGTGCCAGCAGCCCGACAGGGGGCATGGCTCAGCCCCAGCATTTT. Translating gives CASSPTGGMAQPQHF.

Only a few counts were recorded for this clone. The rearrangement joins TRBV5-4 to TRBJ2-7; no clear D gene. This CDR3 contains 11 residues. Trimming shortened V by 3 bases and J by 11 bases, and 12 bases separated the two germline ends. The germline V gene encodes CDR1 SGHNT and CDR2 YYREEE (reference sequence). This chain's CDR3 is CASSSEGNKYF. CDR3 DNA: TGTGCCAGCAGCTCCGAAGGGAATAAGTACTTC. The complete variable domain, with remaining parts taken from reference TRBV5-4 and TRBJ2-7, reads ETGVTQSPTHLIKTRGQQVTLRCSSQSGHNTVSWYQQALGQGPQFIFQYYREEENGRGNFPPRFSGLQFPNYSSELNVNALELDDSALYLCASSSEGNKYFGPGTRLTVT.

This rearrangement joins TRBV19 to TRBJ2-2; D not resolved. CDR1 and CDR2 (germline): LNHDA, SQIVND (reference sequence). This CDR3 contains 11 residues. V lost 3 bases and J 4 bases, leaving 0 bases between the germline ends. The CDR3 DNA is TGTGCCAGTAGTATCACCGGGGAGCTGTTTTTT. Protein product: CASSITGELFF.

This chain uses TRBV6-5 with TRBJ2-1; a weak D match, TRBD2 (6 bases). Looked up from germline, CDR1 is MNHEY and CDR2 is SVGAGI. The CDR3 loop spans 15 amino acids. Trimming took off 5 bases at V and 4 bases at J, with 15 bases between the two ends. CDR3 protein: CASSILASTYNEQFF. CDR3 in DNA: TGTGCCAGCAGTATCCTAGCGTCTACATACAATGAGCAGTTCTTC.

This clone showed up just a few times. The chain has TRBV4-2 and TRBJ1-5; D gene uncertain. Germline lookup yields CDR1 LGHNA and CDR2 YNFKEQ. With 0 bases removed from V and 5 bases from J, the gap between germline ends came to 8 bases. The CDR3 contains 14 residues. The CDR3 here is CASSQEGSYQPQHF. In nucleotides, the CDR3 is TGTGCCAGCAGCCAAGAAGGCAGCTATCAGCCCCAGCATTTT.

This clone was picked up one time. The gene calls are TRBV5-1 and TRBJ2-7; D not certain. Germline-derived CDR1 and CDR2 are SGHRS and YFSETQ. This CDR3 spans 13 amino acids. V was clipped by 2 bases and J by 2 bases, with 8 bases between them. The CDR3 DNA follows: TGCGCCAGCAGCTTAACCACGACCTACGAGCAGTACTTC. Encoded protein: CASSLTTTYEQYF.

This clone is termed medium-sized (0.01 to 0.1%). The chain has TRBV30 and TRBJ2-1; D perhaps matches TRBD1 (5 bases). Germline loops: CDR1 GTSNPN, CDR2 SVGIG (reference sequence). The CDR3 length is 12 residues. Trimming took off 3 bases at V and 9 bases at J, with 12 bases between the two ends. CDR3: CAWSLDQGEQFF. In DNA, the CDR3 is TGTGCCTGGAGCCTGGACCAGGGTGAGCAGTTCTTC.

V usage is TRBV19 and J usage is TRBJ1-1; no definite D call. Germline V lookup: CDR1 LNHDA, CDR2 SQIVND (reference sequence). This CDR3 region has 13 residues. V lost 3 bases and J lost 2, with 7 bases in between. DNA of the CDR3: TGTGCCAGTAGTATGGTTGGTAACACTGAAGCTTTCTTT. As protein: CASSMVGNTEAFF. Drawing the rest from reference TRBV19 and TRBJ1-1, the complete variable domain is DGGITQSPKYLFRKEGQNVTLSCEQNLNHDAMYWYRQDPGQGLRLIYYSQIVNDFQKGDIAEGYSVSREKKESFPLTVTSAQKNPTAFYLCASSMVGNTEAFFGQGTRLTVV.

The CDR3 here is CASEGGKPYEQYF. As DNA, the CDR3 is TGTGCCAGCGAGGGCGGGAAACCCTACGAGCAGTACTTC. The V call is TRBV28, the J call TRBJ2-7; tentatively, D is TRBD2 (6 bases). Germline assignment: CDR1 MDHEN and CDR2 SYDVKM. V was clipped by 8 bases and J by 2 bases, with 13 bases between them. The CDR3 has 13 amino acids. The full variable domain, with the rest looked up from reference TRBV28 and TRBJ2-7, is DVKVTQSSRYLVKRTGEKVFLECVQDMDHENMFWYRQDPGLGLRLIYFSYDVKMKEKGDIPEGYSVSREKKERFSLILESASTNQTSMYLCASEGGKPYEQYFGPGTRLTVT.

The chain recombines TRBV21-1 with TRBJ2-1; the D segment call TRBD2 is taken from the table without a DNA check. TRBV21-1 is a pseudogene segment. The CDR3 loop spans 16 amino acids. The DNA of the CDR3 is TGTGCCAGCAGCAAGAAAGAGAATAGCTCCTACAATGAGCAGTTCTTC. As protein: CASSKKENSSYNEQFF.

This clone came up once. This chain links TRBV6-6 with TRBJ2-1; 11 bases agree with TRBD2. CDR1 and CDR2 from the germline V gene are MNHNY and SVGAGI (reference sequence). Trimming removed 11 bases from V and 8 bases from J; junction bases left unmatched: 11. CDR3 size: 14 residues. In DNA form, the CDR3 reads TGTGCCTCGGCCCTAGCGGGAGGATGGGATGAGCAGTTCTTC. This translates into CASALAGGWDEQFF.

Note on this clone: Its ends do not fully match the called genes, so a read error is possible. This rearrangement joins TRBV7-2 to TRBJ2-7, with 11 bases matching TRBD2. Germline loops: CDR1 SGHTA, CDR2 FQGNSA. This CDR3 is built from 14 residues. CDR3 region: CASSLAGGTYEQYF. CDR3 DNA: TGTGCCAGCAGCCTAGCGGGAGGAACCTACGAGCAGTACTTC.

The chain combines TRBV4-1 with TRBJ1-2, with 9 bases identical to TRBD1. CDR1 is MGHRA and CDR2 is YSYEKL in the germline V gene. V was pared by 5 bases and J by 2 bases, with 9 bases of the junction left unmatched. CDR3 length: 16 amino acids. The CDR3 here is CASSGIGTGMNYGYTF. The CDR3, as DNA: TGCGCCAGCAGCGGAATTGGGACAGGGATGAACTATGGCTACACCTTC.

This clone was recorded a few times. The chain carries TRBV19 and TRBJ2-7, with 7 bases aligning to TRBD1. There are 15 residues in the CDR3. The V and J ends lost 3 bases and 3 bases, in that order; junction bases with no gene match: 8. Germline V gene data show CDR1 as LNHDA and CDR2 as SQIVND (reference sequence). CDR3 sequence: CASSIARDSGYEQYF. CDR3 coding DNA: TGTGCCAGTAGTATTGCGAGGGACAGTGGCTACGAGCAGTACTTC.

J is TRBJ2-7 and V is TRBV15, with D unresolved. This CDR3 contains 12 residues. Trimming stripped 0 bases from V and 4 bases from J, with 4 bases between. The germline gives CDR1 LNHNV, CDR2 YYDKDF (reference sequence). CDR3: CATSRDRYEQYF. The CDR3 nucleotides are TGTGCCACCAGCAGAGACAGATACGAGCAGTACTTC.